Listed here are 31 T cell receptor beta chains from one sample, sequenced in a study of Tregs in tolerant kidney transplant recipients. Method: immunoSEQ multiplex PCR; TCRdb's copy keeps in-frame clones and lacks some. The sample has approximately 260,000 clones; approximately 83% are singletons. The specimen sequenced was CD4+ T cells from blood. The receptor set was obtained from a human donor in good health.

The rearrangement links TRBV7-3 to TRBJ1-2; 11 bases are a match to TRBD1. The CDR3 spans 15 residues. The V gene end was trimmed by 5 bases and the J gene end by 4 bases; junction bases not matched to a gene: 6. Germline CDR1 SGHTA, CDR2 FQGTGA. CDR3: CASSARDRGVYGYTF. The CDR3 DNA is TGTGCCAGCAGCGCCCGGGACAGGGGGGTCTATGGCTACACCTTC.

CDR3 loop: CASSPLRHGGQSEQFF. The CDR3 DNA reads as TGTGCCAGCAGTCCCCTAAGGCACGGAGGACAAAGTGAGCAGTTCTTC. The chain employs TRBV27 and TRBJ2-1; perhaps D is TRBD1 or TRBD2 (5 bases each). The CDR3 is 16 residues long. V was shortened by 5 bases and J by 9 bases, with 23 bases between the two germline ends. CDR1 MNHEY and CDR2 SMNVEV come from the germline V gene (reference sequence).

The chain is built from TRBV5-1 and TRBJ2-5, with 13 bases aligning to TRBD2. Germline assignment: CDR1 SGHRS and CDR2 YFSETQ. This CDR3 contains 16 residues. V shed 4 bases, J shed 6 bases, and the junction held 9 bases outside the gene matches. CDR3 nucleotides: TGCGCCAGCAGCATCCAACTAGCGGGGGGGCCGAAGACCCAGTACTTC. This codes for CASSIQLAGGPKTQYF.

The chain links TRBV5-1 to TRBJ2-1; 8 positions match TRBD2. There are 15 residues in the CDR3. Trimming cost V 1 base and J 5 bases; bases outside gene matches: 5. CDR1 SGHRS and CDR2 YFSETQ come from the germline V gene. The CDR3 DNA reads as TGCGCCAGCAGCTTGTCTAGCGGGCTCCACAATGAGCAGTTCTTC. It encodes CASSLSSGLHNEQFF.

This chain connects TRBV7-3 to TRBJ2-6; tentatively, D is TRBD2 (5 bases). CDR3 size: 15 residues. V lost 5 bases and J 0 bases, leaving 8 bases between the germline ends. CDR1 and CDR2 (germline): SGHTA, FQGTGA. CDR3 protein: CASSPRGSGANVLTF. The CDR3 DNA sequence: TGTGCCAGCAGCCCACGGGGCTCTGGGGCCAACGTCCTGACTTTC.

This sequence joins TRBV7-9 and TRBJ1-6; no clear D gene. CDR1 and CDR2 from the germline V gene are SEHNR and FQNEAQ (reference sequence). Trimming took off 5 bases at V and 8 bases at J, with 10 bases between the two ends. The length of the CDR3 is 13 residues. The CDR3 nucleotides read TGTGCCAGCAGCCCGCGATCGGATTCACCCCTCCACTTT. This sequence encodes CASSPRSDSPLHF. The variable domain in full, completed from reference TRBV7-9 and TRBJ1-6, reads DTGVSQNPRHKITKRGQNVTFRCDPISEHNRLYWYRQTLGQGPEFLTYFQNEAQLEKSRLLSDRFSAERPKGSFSTLEIQRTEQGDSAMYLCASSPRSDSPLHFGNGTRLTVT.

The chain couples TRBV9 to TRBJ2-4; 7 nucleotides agree with TRBD1. The ends lost 4 bases at V and 7 bases at J; junction bases unmatched: 5. CDR1 is SGDLS, CDR2 YYNGEE, per germline. CDR3 length equals 13 residues. This chain's CDR3 is CASSTSTGNIQYF. The CDR3, as DNA: TGTGCCAGCAGCACCTCGACAGGGAACATTCAGTACTTC.

This chain connects TRBV14 to TRBJ2-1; 7 bases align to TRBD1. Germline CDR1 SGHDN, CDR2 FVKESK. After removal of 3 bases from V and 5 bases from J, the junction contained 7 bases not matched to a gene. The CDR3 is made up of 15 amino acids. The CDR3 nucleotides are TGTGCCAGCAGCCATTTAGGGGGCTCGGACAATGAGCAGTTCTTC. Residues: CASSHLGGSDNEQFF.

The J gene is TRBJ1-5, the V gene TRBV30; unclear D gene. CDR1 is GTSNPN, CDR2 SVGIG, per germline (reference sequence). CDR3 length: 15 residues. V dropped 1 base and J dropped 2 bases, with 12 bases sitting between them. This CDR3 reads CAWSAVGWGNQPQHF. The CDR3 coding sequence is TGTGCCTGGAGTGCAGTGGGATGGGGCAATCAGCCCCAGCATTTT.

In the case of this clone: The same CDR3 also results from other DNA sequences found in this sample. This chain uses TRBV9 with TRBJ2-7; 10 bases are a match to TRBD2. Germline assignment: CDR1 SGDLS and CDR2 YYNGEE. This CDR3 region has 15 residues. Trimming cost V 0 bases and J 4 bases; bases outside gene matches: 4. The CDR3 protein is CASSVETSGIYEQYF. CDR3 sequence (DNA): TGTGCCAGCAGCGTAGAAACTAGCGGGATTTACGAGCAGTACTTC.

The CDR3 bases are TGCAGTGCCCAGGACCAATACGAGCAGTACTTC. Its translation is CSAQDQYEQYF. The chain combines TRBV20-1 with TRBJ2-7; D call uncertain. This CDR3 comprises 11 residues. CDR1 is DFQATT, CDR2 SNEGSKA, per germline (reference sequence). V lost 6 bases and J lost 4, with 10 bases in between.

The chain has TRBV11-2 and TRBJ2-3, with a possible D match to TRBD1 (5 bases). Germline V gene sequence: CDR1 SGHAT, CDR2 FQNNGV. The CDR3 runs 17 residues. V was cut by 0 bases and J by 4 bases, with 17 bases left in between. In nucleotides, the CDR3 is TGTGCCAGCAGCTTAGATCAAAAGGGGCGCTTTGCAGATACGCAGTATTTT. Translating it yields CASSLDQKGRFADTQYF.

A few counts support this clone. The chain has TRBV19 and TRBJ2-1; 10 bases agree with TRBD2. CDR3 size: 16 residues. V lost 4 bases, J lost 8 bases, and 11 bases stayed unmatched. Germline CDR1 reads LNHDA; CDR2 reads SQIVND (reference sequence). CDR3 nucleotide sequence: TGTGCCAGTAGTACCCAGGCTAGCGGGAGTCGGTATGAGCAGTTCTTC. Translating gives CASSTQASGSRYEQFF.

The chain joins TRBV18 to TRBJ1-2; D possibly corresponds to TRBD1 (5 bases). Trimming pared 0 bases from V and 2 bases from J, leaving 13 bases between. The length of the CDR3 is 16 residues. In germline, CDR1 is KGHSH, CDR2 LQKENI. The CDR3 DNA reads as TGTGCCAGCTCACCACCGCCGAGGGACCCAAACTATGGCTACACCTTC. This codes for CASSPPPRDPNYGYTF.

This chain connects TRBV6-1 to TRBJ2-7; D is unresolved. The CDR3 runs to 14 residues. Germline values: CDR1 MNHNS, CDR2 SASEGT. V gave up 2 bases and J gave up 7 bases, with 15 bases separating them. The CDR3, as DNA: TGTGCCAGCAGTGAACCCGGATACGGTCTTGAGCAGTACTTC. Its protein is CASSEPGYGLEQYF.

With respect to this clone: Different DNA sequences within this sample yield the same CDR3. Written as DNA, the CDR3 is TGCGCCAGCAGCTCCGGGACTAGCGGATACAATGAGCAGTTCTTC. Translation gives CASSSGTSGYNEQFF. V gene TRBV5-1 combines with J gene TRBJ2-1; TRBD2 matches 11 bases. From germline, CDR1 is SGHRS and CDR2 YFSETQ. This CDR3 has 15 amino acids. The junction had 3 bases not matched to a gene; V was cut back by 3 bases and J by 4 bases. The whole variable domain, remainder taken from reference TRBV5-1 and TRBJ2-1, is KAGVTQTPRYLIKTRGQQVTLSCSPISGHRSVSWYQQTPGQGLQFLFEYFSETQRNKGNFPGRFSGRQFSNSRSEMNVSTLELGDSALYLCASSSGTSGYNEQFFGPGTRLTVL.

This chain joins TRBV6-1 and TRBJ1-4, with 7 bases that match TRBD1. Per the germline V gene, CDR1 is MNHNS and CDR2 is SASEGT. With 8 bases clipped from V and 4 bases from J, the junction kept 7 bases outside the gene matches. The CDR3 has 14 residues. The CDR3 sequence: CASGKTGNNEKLFF. The CDR3 region has the DNA TGTGCCAGCGGGAAGACAGGGAATAATGAAAAACTGTTTTTT.

The chain combines TRBV6-5 with TRBJ1-3; possible D gene TRBD1, 5 bases. The CDR3 runs 15 residues. Germline CDR1 reads MNHEY; CDR2 reads SVGAGI. Trimming stripped 2 bases from V and 0 bases from J, with 8 bases between. The CDR3 is CASSYDRYSGNTIYF. CDR3 coding DNA: TGTGCCAGCAGTTACGACAGATACTCTGGAAACACCATATATTTT.

The chain links TRBV9 to TRBJ1-1, with 9 bases matching TRBD1. Germline values: CDR1 SGDLS, CDR2 YYNGEE. The CDR3 length is 16 residues. V was pared by 1 base and J by 2 bases, with 6 bases of the junction left unmatched. CDR3 region: CASSVSPDRGNTEAFF. In nucleotides, the CDR3 is TGTGCCAGCAGCGTATCTCCGGACAGGGGAAACACTGAAGCTTTCTTT.

The chain employs TRBV27 and TRBJ1-3, with D unresolved. The CDR3 has 15 residues. Trimming cost V 2 bases and J 4 bases, with 12 bases left between them. Germline loops: CDR1 MNHEY, CDR2 SMNVEV (reference sequence). CDR3 coding DNA: TGTGCCAGCAGTTTACCCCTGGGGATCGGAAACACCATATATTTT. This gives the protein CASSLPLGIGNTIYF.

The chain recombines TRBV7-2 with TRBJ2-5; D is uncertain. The V and J ends lost 2 bases and 4 bases respectively, with 5 bases between them. Looked up from germline, CDR1 is SGHTA and CDR2 is FQGNSA. This CDR3 is built from 12 residues. The CDR3 DNA follows: TGTGCCAGCAGCTTAAGAATAGAGACCCAGTACTTC. The encoded protein is CASSLRIETQYF. The entire variable domain, with the rest obtained from reference TRBV7-2 and TRBJ2-5, is as follows: GAGVSQSPSNKVTEKGKDVELRCDPISGHTALYWYRQSLGQGLEFLIYFQGNSAPDKSGLPSDRFSAERTGGSVSTLTIQRTQQEDSAVYLCASSLRIETQYFGPGTRLLVL.

The V and J genes are TRBV10-1 and TRBJ2-3, with 10 positions matching TRBD1. Germline CDR1 reads WNHNN; CDR2 reads SYGVQD (reference sequence). J gave up 9 bases and V 7 bases, and 4 bases lay outside the gene matches. CDR3 length: 12 residues. The CDR3 DNA is TGCGCCAGCACCCAGGACAGGGGGACGCAGTATTTT. This gives the protein CASTQDRGTQYF.

This clone was detected a few times. V gene TRBV7-3 combines with J gene TRBJ2-7, with D unclear. This CDR3 region has 15 residues. The V end was cut by 4 bases, the J end by 4 bases, with 17 bases between. CDR1 is SGHTA and CDR2 is FQGTGA in the germline V gene. The CDR3 spells CASSSSIWSSYEQYF. The DNA for the CDR3 is TGTGCCAGCAGCTCCTCAATATGGTCCTCGTACGAGCAGTACTTC.

The gene calls are TRBV29-1 and TRBJ2-1; 13 nucleotides match TRBD2. V dropped 7 bases and J dropped 7; count of bases not matched to a gene: 7. CDR3 length equals 14 residues. Germline assignment: CDR1 SQVTM and CDR2 ANQGSEA. CDR3 sequence: CSARTSGGGNEQFF. The CDR3 coding sequence is TGCAGCGCGCGGACTAGCGGGGGTGGTAATGAGCAGTTCTTC.

The J gene is TRBJ2-7, the V gene TRBV6-6; 10 bases match TRBD2. The germline V gene encodes CDR1 MNHNY and CDR2 SVGAGI (reference sequence). V shed 5 bases, J shed 3 bases, and the junction held 4 bases outside the gene matches. The CDR3 has 14 residues. CDR3 protein: CASSKGLAIYEQYF. CDR3 DNA: TGTGCCAGCAGTAAGGGACTAGCGATCTACGAGCAGTACTTC.

The V and J genes are TRBV7-3 and TRBJ2-2; 10 bases are a match to TRBD1. Trimming at V came to 1 base and at J to 5 bases, leaving 1 base not matched to a gene. In germline, CDR1 is SGHTA, CDR2 FQGTGA. CDR3 length equals 15 residues. Written as DNA, the CDR3 is TGTGCCAGCAGCTTAAGGGGACAGGGGACCGGGGAGCTGTTTTTT. Amino acids: CASSLRGQGTGELFF.

J is TRBJ1-1 and V is TRBV6-6; a weak D match, TRBD1 (5 bases). This CDR3 has 16 amino acids. The ends were cut back, 0 bases at V and 8 bases at J, with 19 bases in the middle. Per the germline V gene, CDR1 is MNHNY and CDR2 is SVGAGI (reference sequence). The CDR3 coding sequence is TGTGCCAGCAGTTACTCGGCAGGGACGAAGAATGCCGAAGCTTTCTTT. It codes for CASSYSAGTKNAEAFF.

The chain uses TRBV7-2 and TRBJ2-7; TRBD1 might be the D (7 bases). Germline V lookup: CDR1 SGHTA, CDR2 FQGNSA. With 6 bases removed from V and 3 bases from J, the gap between germline ends came to 15 bases. CDR3 length: 14 amino acids. In DNA form, the CDR3 reads TGTGCCAGCAGGGCCGCAGGGGGGTTCTACGAGCAGTACTTC. It encodes CASRAAGGFYEQYF.

This clone was counted only a few times. V usage is TRBV15 and J usage is TRBJ2-2; D may match TRBD1 or TRBD2 (5 bases each). The CDR3 sequence is 15 residues long. V lost 0 bases to trimming and J lost 5 bases, with 10 bases between them. Germline V gene data show CDR1 as LNHNV and CDR2 as YYDKDF (reference sequence). In DNA, the CDR3 is TGTGCCACCAGCAGAGATTCAGGGAGAACCGGGGAGCTGTTTTTT. This encodes CATSRDSGRTGELFF. Supplemented by reference TRBV15 and TRBJ2-2, the full variable domain reads DAMVIQNPRYQVTQFGKPVTLSCSQTLNHNVMYWYQQKSSQAPKLLFHYYDKDFNNEADTPDNFQSRRPNTSFCFLDIRSPGLGDTAMYLCATSRDSGRTGELFFGEGSRLTVL.

In regard to this clone: Additional DNA sequences in this sample encode the identical CDR3. The chain carries TRBV18 and TRBJ1-6; no definite D call. V was shortened by 3 bases and J by 0 bases, with 6 bases between the two germline ends. Germline loops: CDR1 KGHSH, CDR2 LQKENI. The CDR3 consists of 15 residues. As DNA, the CDR3 is TGTGCCAGCTCACCTCAGAGCTCCTATAATTCACCCCTCCACTTT. Translation: CASSPQSSYNSPLHF.

This chain uses TRBV6-4 with TRBJ1-5, with D maybe TRBD1 (5 bases). CDR3 size: 14 residues. Germline CDR1 is MRHNA and CDR2 is SNTAGT. V was pared by 11 bases and J by 4 bases, with 18 bases between. For the CDR3, the DNA is TGTGCCTCCTCCCCCAGGGTTTTTAATCAGCCCCAGCATTTT. It encodes CASSPRVFNQPQHF.